The subject of this entry is one T cell receptor beta chain. The data were taken from a study of blood T cells in healthy people across ages. Germline V gene lookup returns CDR1 ENHRY and CDR2 SYGVKD. The ends were cut back, 6 bases at V and 3 bases at J, with 12 bases in the middle. The CDR3 consists of 14 residues. The second PCR ran 7 to 11 cycles with a sample-barcoded 5' primer and J-beta primers. Through a template-switch adaptor with 12 random nucleotides, each cDNA molecule received a tag. TCRdb redid the calling of the 5' RACE reads with MiXCR, one entry per CDR3 protein. The sample contains fewer than 1,000,000 distinct CDR3 sequences, about half of which appear only once.

The chain joins TRBV10-3 to TRBJ1-5; TRBD1 might be the D (5 bases). Sequences were obtained from blood. This clonotype was obtained from a man aged 80 or over in good health. The CDR3 DNA follows: TGTGCCATCAGCCCCGGGACGGACAATCAGCCCCAGCATTTT. Translation: CAISPGTDNQPQHF.